This T cell receptor (beta chain) was recorded in a study of monozygotic twins with inflammatory bowel disease. TCRdb reprocessed the 5' RACE reads; each CDR3 protein has one entry and no DNA is given. The data show roughly 150,000 distinct CDR3 sequences, and the top ten clones hold less than 2.5%. Germline V gives CDR1 SGHRS, CDR2 YFSETQ. The CDR3 spans 14 residues. Sequencing was carried out using blood. This TCR was sampled from a human donor with ulcerative colitis or Crohn's disease, or a healthy co-twin of an affected twin (not recorded which). The chain has TRBV5-1 and TRBJ2-1; absent DNA, TCRdb's TRBD1 call cannot be checked. This CDR3 is CASSSNIQGYRAFF. Full variable domain (rest looked up from reference TRBV5-1 and TRBJ2-1): KAGVTQTPRYLIKTRGQQVTLSCSPISGHRSVSWYQQTPGQGLQFLFEYFSETQRNKGNFPGRFSGRQFSNSRSEMNVSTLELGDSALYLCASSSNIQGYRAFFGPGTRLTVL.